The following is a TCR beta chain sequence with its context. This specimen belongs to a study of cytomegalovirus exposure and HLA in healthy donors. The PCR ran on 60 Vbeta and 13 Jbeta primers. Clones were sequenced by immunoSEQ multiplex PCR, and TCRdb holds only the in-frame ones, with some missing. The data contain 160,000 or so clones, approximately 78% of them singletons. Sequenced input: PBMCs. The sequence was collected from a human donor in good health.

The CDR3 sequence is CASSIGSGGSYNEQFF. The CDR3 nucleotides read TGTGCCAGTAGTATAGGGTCGGGGGGGTCCTACAATGAGCAGTTCTTC. This rearrangement joins TRBV19 to TRBJ2-1; 8 bases line up with TRBD2. V shed 1 base and J 1 base; nucleotides not matched to a gene: 3. The germline V gene has CDR1 LNHDA and CDR2 SQIVND (reference sequence). The CDR3 has 16 residues.